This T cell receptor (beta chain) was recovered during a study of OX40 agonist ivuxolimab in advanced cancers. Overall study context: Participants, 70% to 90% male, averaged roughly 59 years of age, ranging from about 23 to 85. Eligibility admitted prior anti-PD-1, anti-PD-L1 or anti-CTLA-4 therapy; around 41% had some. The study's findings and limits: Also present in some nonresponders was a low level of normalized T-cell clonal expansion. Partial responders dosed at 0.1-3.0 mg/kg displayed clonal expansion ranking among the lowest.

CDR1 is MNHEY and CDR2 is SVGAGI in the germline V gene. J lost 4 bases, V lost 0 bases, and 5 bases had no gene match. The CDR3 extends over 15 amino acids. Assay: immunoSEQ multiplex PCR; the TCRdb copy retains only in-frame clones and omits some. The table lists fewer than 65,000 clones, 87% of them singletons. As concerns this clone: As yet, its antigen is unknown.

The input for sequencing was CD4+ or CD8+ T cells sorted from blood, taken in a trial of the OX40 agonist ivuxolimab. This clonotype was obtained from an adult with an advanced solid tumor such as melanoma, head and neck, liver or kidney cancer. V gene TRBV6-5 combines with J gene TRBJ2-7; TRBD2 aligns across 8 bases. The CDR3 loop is CASSYSGGGPYEQYF. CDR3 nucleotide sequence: TGTGCCAGCAGTTACTCCGGCGGGGGGCCTTACGAGCAGTACTTC.